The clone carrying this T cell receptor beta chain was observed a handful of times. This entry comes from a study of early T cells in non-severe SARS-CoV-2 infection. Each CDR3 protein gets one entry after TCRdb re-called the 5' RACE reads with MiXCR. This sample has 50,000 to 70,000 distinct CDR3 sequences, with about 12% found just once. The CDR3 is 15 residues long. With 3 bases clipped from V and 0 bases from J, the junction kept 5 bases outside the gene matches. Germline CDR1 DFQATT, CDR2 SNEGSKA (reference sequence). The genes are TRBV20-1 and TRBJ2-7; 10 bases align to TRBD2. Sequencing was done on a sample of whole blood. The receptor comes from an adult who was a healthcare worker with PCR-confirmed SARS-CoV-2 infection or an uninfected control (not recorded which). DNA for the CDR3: TGCAGTGCTAGCCCGACTAGCGGGTTCTCCTACGAGCAGTACTTC. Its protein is CSASPTSGFSYEQYF.